These 9 T cell receptor beta chains were all obtained from the same sample, sequenced in a study of blood T cell repertoires in COVID-19. Sequencing was performed with immunoSEQ multiplex PCR; in TCRdb, only in-frame clones are kept and a portion is missing. Among approximately 150,000 clones listed, roughly 78% were seen once. Sample: PBMCs or T cells enriched from blood (not recorded which). The receptors shown here come from a woman aged 70-85 years in a cohort exposed to, infected with or recovered from COVID-19 (not recorded which).

V is TRBV3-1 (or the pseudogene TRBV3-2) and J is TRBJ2-7; 10 bases fit TRBD1. The CDR3 has 14 amino acids. With V trimmed by 1 base and J by 4 bases, 1 base remained unmatched. Germline V CDR1 and CDR2: LGHDT, YNNKEL (reference sequence). The CDR3 DNA is TGTGCCAGCAGCCAAGGGACAGGGGGGTACGAGCAGTACTTC. Translating it yields CASSQGTGGYEQYF.

The count of this clone is one. This rearrangement joins TRBV28 to TRBJ2-2, with 8 bases identical to TRBD2. After removal of 2 bases from V and 5 bases from J, the junction contained 4 bases not matched to a gene. The germline V gene encodes CDR1 MDHEN and CDR2 SYDVKM. This CDR3 has 15 amino acids. This CDR3 is CASSLGSGNTGELFF. In nucleotides, the CDR3 is TGTGCCAGCAGTTTAGGTAGCGGGAATACCGGGGAGCTGTTTTTT. The full variable domain, with the rest looked up from reference TRBV28 and TRBJ2-2, is DVKVTQSSRYLVKRTGEKVFLECVQDMDHENMFWYRQDPGLGLRLIYFSYDVKMKEKGDIPEGYSVSREKKERFSLILESASTNQTSMYLCASSLGSGNTGELFFGEGSRLTVL.

This sequence joins TRBV10-3 and TRBJ2-5; 10 bases agree with TRBD1. V lost 6 bases and J lost 4; bases outside the gene matches: 2. The CDR3 is made up of 13 amino acids. Germline V gene sequence: CDR1 ENHRY, CDR2 SYGVKD. The CDR3 spells CAIRGTGAETQYF. In DNA form, the CDR3 reads TGTGCCATCAGGGGGACAGGGGCAGAGACCCAGTACTTC.

The chain combines TRBV18 with TRBJ1-5; the match to TRBD1 covers 8 bases. CDR3 length equals 16 residues. The V segment lost 2 bases and the J segment 4 bases; nucleotides outside the gene matches: 7. Germline V gene lookup returns CDR1 KGHSH and CDR2 LQKENI. CDR3 nucleotides: TGTGCCAGCTCACCAGGGCAGGGGGCGCAAAATCAGCCCCAGCATTTT. Its protein is CASSPGQGAQNQPQHF.

In nucleotides, the CDR3 is TGTGCCATCAGTGCAGCGCAGGGGGCTTACGAGCAGTACTTC. Its protein is CAISAAQGAYEQYF. The chain joins TRBV10-3 to TRBJ2-7; TRBD1 aligns across 8 bases. Germline V gene lookup returns CDR1 ENHRY and CDR2 SYGVKD. The ends lost 4 bases at V and 4 bases at J; junction bases unmatched: 6. This CDR3 has 14 amino acids.

In its sample, this clone was seen a few times. This chain connects TRBV13 to TRBJ2-1; 12 nucleotides line up with TRBD2. Germline V gene lookup returns CDR1 PRHDT and CDR2 FYEKMQ (reference sequence). V trimming: 5 bases; J trimming: 7 bases; junction bases outside the gene matches: 15. CDR3 length: 18 residues. CDR3 DNA sequence: TGTGCCAGCAGCCCATGGACAGCGACTAGCGGGAGTCGAAATGAGCAGTTCTTC. Translated, it gives CASSPWTATSGSRNEQFF.

The V and J genes are TRBV28 and TRBJ1-1; 7 bases agree with TRBD1. This CDR3 is 14 amino acids long. Germline lookup yields CDR1 MDHEN and CDR2 SYDVKM. With V trimmed by 5 bases and J by 0 bases, 3 bases remained unmatched. In DNA form, the CDR3 reads TGTGCCAGCAGTACGACAGGGCTGAACACTGAAGCTTTCTTT. Amino acids: CASSTTGLNTEAFF.

V and J are TRBV5-6 and TRBJ2-1; 8 bases map to TRBD1. This CDR3 is built from 15 residues. Trimming cost V 0 bases and J 6 bases; bases outside gene matches: 5. Looked up from germline, CDR1 is SGHDT and CDR2 is YYEEEE. CDR3 amino acids: CASSLAGGASNEQFF. The CDR3 nucleotides are TGTGCCAGCAGCTTGGCAGGGGGCGCTTCCAATGAGCAGTTCTTC.

The chain combines TRBV29-1 with TRBJ2-5; TRBD1 is a possible D gene (8 bases). Trimming removed 3 bases at V and 5 bases at J, with 13 bases between. Germline-derived CDR1 and CDR2 are SQVTM and ANQGSEA. The CDR3 consists of 13 residues. The CDR3 DNA reads TGCAGCGTTGACCCACAGGGGGGGGAGACCCAGTACTTC. Its translation: CSVDPQGGETQYF.